The 20 T cell receptor beta chains presented below share a single source sample, sequenced in a study of T cell responses to AZD1222 COVID-19 vaccine. Produced via immunoSEQ multiplex PCR; TCRdb's table is partial and in-frame only. The repertoire holds 50,000 to 55,000 clones, about four fifths seen once, with 25% to 30% in the top ten. The input for sequencing was peripheral blood, taken on day 0 of AZD1222 vaccination. The receptor source for this set is an adult in good health.

This clone was seen more than once but under ten times. The chain has TRBV4-1 and TRBJ1-1; 7 bases fit TRBD1. Germline CDR1 MGHRA, CDR2 YSYEKL. Trimming removed 5 bases from V and 1 base from J; junction bases left unmatched: 4. The CDR3 contains 14 residues. This CDR3 is CASSGGTENTEAFF. In DNA, the CDR3 is TGCGCCAGCAGCGGGGGGACAGAGAACACTGAAGCTTTCTTT.

The genes are TRBV30 and TRBJ2-7; TRBD1 aligns across 11 bases. The germline gives CDR1 GTSNPN, CDR2 SVGIG (reference sequence). Trimming at V came to 4 bases and at J to 7 bases, leaving 12 bases not matched to a gene. The length of the CDR3 is 15 residues. The CDR3 protein is CAWTPSGQGVDEQYF. The CDR3 nucleotides are TGTGCCTGGACCCCATCGGGACAGGGGGTGGATGAGCAGTACTTC. The full variable domain, its missing parts supplied by reference TRBV30 and TRBJ2-7, is SQTIHQWPATLVQPVGSPLSLECTVEGTSNPNLYWYRQAAGRGLQLLFYSVGIGQISSEVPQNLSASRPQDRQFILSSKKLLLSDSGFYLCAWTPSGQGVDEQYFGPGTRLTVT.

The gene calls are TRBV6-6 and TRBJ2-1, with a possible D match to TRBD2 (6 bases). Trimming stripped 0 bases from V and 7 bases from J, with 10 bases between. The CDR3 has 14 residues. Germline V gene lookup returns CDR1 MNHNY and CDR2 SVGAGI (reference sequence). CDR3 in amino acids: CASSYSVRGNEQFF. CDR3 DNA sequence: TGTGCCAGCAGTTACTCCGTCCGGGGGAATGAGCAGTTCTTC.

This chain uses TRBV3-1 (or the pseudogene TRBV3-2) with TRBJ2-2; tentatively, D is TRBD1 (5 bases). The CDR3 covers 14 residues. V was pared by 1 base and J by 4 bases, with 7 bases between. The germline V gene encodes CDR1 LGHDT and CDR2 YNNKEL (reference sequence). The CDR3 loop is CASSQVRVTGELFF. The CDR3 DNA sequence: TGTGCCAGCAGCCAAGTCAGGGTCACCGGGGAGCTGTTTTTT.

The V gene is TRBV5-1, the J gene TRBJ2-2, with D maybe TRBD2 (5 bases). V was shortened by 0 bases and J by 7 bases, with 10 bases between the two germline ends. CDR1 SGHRS and CDR2 YFSETQ come from the germline V gene. This CDR3 contains 14 residues. The CDR3 DNA reads as TGCGCCAGCAGCTTGGACGGAGGTGGCGGGGAGCTGTTTTTT. It translates to CASSLDGGGGELFF.

This clone was seen just once. The J gene is TRBJ1-4, the V gene TRBV5-8, with TRBD1 as a possible D gene (5 bases). This CDR3 has 14 amino acids. Looked up from germline, CDR1 is SGHTS and CDR2 is YDEGEE. V was clipped by 4 bases and J by 5 bases, with 12 bases between them. The DNA for the CDR3 is TGTGCCAGCAGCCTCGGGGCTGTCAATGAAAAACTGTTTTTT. Translation: CASSLGAVNEKLFF.

V gene TRBV3-1 (or the pseudogene TRBV3-2) combines with J gene TRBJ2-3, with D possibly TRBD1 on 5 matching bases. CDR1 LGHDT and CDR2 YNNKEL come from the germline V gene (reference sequence). V was clipped by 0 bases and J by 2 bases, with 12 bases between them. The CDR3 spans 16 residues. CDR3 DNA sequence: TGTGCCAGCAGCCAAGACTCGGACATTTTCACAGATACGCAGTATTTT. Translated: CASSQDSDIFTDTQYF.

The V gene is TRBV7-9, the J gene TRBJ1-1; D is uncertain. Germline V gene lookup returns CDR1 SEHNR and CDR2 FQNEAQ (reference sequence). The CDR3 totals 16 residues. Trimming removed 4 bases from V and 1 base from J, with 16 bases in between. CDR3 sequence: CASSYHPGAANTEAFF. In DNA form, the CDR3 reads TGTGCCAGCAGCTACCATCCGGGAGCAGCGAACACTGAAGCTTTCTTT.

The CDR3 nucleotides read TGTGCCAGCAGCAATAGCGCTGAGCAGTTCTTC. It yields the protein CASSNSAEQFF. The chain employs TRBV9 and TRBJ2-1; TRBD2 is a possible D gene (5 bases). V was cut by 4 bases and J by 9 bases, with 8 bases left in between. CDR1 and CDR2 (germline): SGDLS, YYNGEE. The CDR3 contains 11 residues.

This rearrangement joins TRBV3-1 (or the pseudogene TRBV3-2) to TRBJ1-5; D is unclear. The CDR3 is 13 residues long. Trimming removed 5 bases at V and 7 bases at J, with 12 bases between. Germline assignment: CDR1 LGHDT and CDR2 YNNKEL (reference sequence). For the CDR3, the DNA is TGTGCCAGCAGCTCGGACGCACTCCAGCCCCAGCATTTT. It codes for CASSSDALQPQHF.

The chain links TRBV29-1 to TRBJ2-7; 7 bases match TRBD2. The CDR3 consists of 18 residues. Trimming cost V 8 bases and J 0 bases; bases outside gene matches: 22. CDR1 and CDR2 (germline): SQVTM, ANQGSEA. The CDR3 region has the DNA TGCAGCTTCGTAGGGGACTACCAGGGTGGCGGGTCCTCCTACGAGCAGTACTTC. Translating it yields CSFVGDYQGGGSSYEQYF.

This chain uses TRBV28 with TRBJ2-3; 9 bases match TRBD2. J gave up 4 bases and V 2 bases, and 7 bases lay outside the gene matches. CDR1 is MDHEN, CDR2 SYDVKM, per germline. The CDR3 is 16 residues long. The CDR3, as DNA: TGTGCCAGCAGTTTACTCCGGAAGCGGGGGGCAGATACGCAGTATTTT. Residues: CASSLLRKRGADTQYF. Full variable domain (missing parts from reference TRBV28 and TRBJ2-3): DVKVTQSSRYLVKRTGEKVFLECVQDMDHENMFWYRQDPGLGLRLIYFSYDVKMKEKGDIPEGYSVSREKKERFSLILESASTNQTSMYLCASSLLRKRGADTQYFGPGTRLTVL.

This clone has only one observation. This chain links TRBV7-2 with TRBJ2-7; the D gene is possibly TRBD2 (7 bases). CDR3 length equals 16 residues. Trimming took 1 base from V and 5 from J, leaving 18 bases between them. CDR1 SGHTA and CDR2 FQGNSA come from the germline V gene. CDR3 residues: CASSLDGRAGADEQYF. The DNA for the CDR3 is TGTGCCAGCAGCTTAGATGGAAGGGCGGGGGCAGACGAGCAGTACTTC.

This chain links TRBV5-1 with TRBJ2-1, with D perhaps matching TRBD2 (6 bases). This CDR3 has 15 residues. Germline lookup yields CDR1 SGHRS and CDR2 YFSETQ. V dropped 0 bases and J dropped 6 bases, with 13 bases sitting between them. The CDR3 nucleotides are TGCGCCAGCAGCTTGGTATCCGCCGGGGGCAATGAGCAGTTCTTC. Translated: CASSLVSAGGNEQFF.

The rearrangement joins TRBV7-2 to TRBJ1-5, with D possibly TRBD1 on 6 matching bases. Germline CDR1 SGHTA, CDR2 FQGNSA. The V end lost 5 bases, the J end lost 9 bases, and 26 bases lay between the germline ends. The CDR3 sequence is 17 residues long. As DNA, the CDR3 is TGTGCCAGCAGCCCCGCCACAGGGAAGGGGATCGGGAGGCCCCAGCATTTT. Amino acids: CASSPATGKGIGRPQHF.

This chain joins TRBV3-1 (or the pseudogene TRBV3-2) and TRBJ2-7; D is uncertain. Trimming stripped 0 bases from V and 0 bases from J, with 15 bases between. Germline-derived CDR1 and CDR2 are LGHDT and YNNKEL (reference sequence). The CDR3 runs to 17 residues. The CDR3 sequence: CASSQDPAGHSSYEQYF. The CDR3 coding sequence is TGTGCCAGCAGCCAAGACCCGGCAGGCCACAGCTCCTACGAGCAGTACTTC.

In the case of this clone: One end of the junction is discordant with germline, which a read error may explain. The rearrangement links TRBV7-2 to TRBJ1-1, with D maybe TRBD1 (6 bases). This CDR3 contains 15 residues. Per germline, CDR1 SGHTA and CDR2 FQGNSA. CDR3 in DNA: TGTGCCAGCACCTTACGACTACAGGGGAACACTGAAGCTTTCTTT. This encodes CASTLRLQGNTEAFF.

J is TRBJ1-4 and V is TRBV29-1; TRBD1 matches 7 bases. In germline, CDR1 is SQVTM, CDR2 ANQGSEA. This CDR3 contains 11 residues. V lost 3 bases and J lost 8; bases outside the gene matches: 0. The CDR3 DNA is TGCAGCGTTGACAGGGGGGAAAAACTGTTTTTT. Protein sequence: CSVDRGEKLFF.

The V call is TRBV5-5, the J call TRBJ2-2; the D gene is possibly TRBD1 (6 bases). The V gene's germline CDR1 is SGHKS and CDR2 YYEKEE (reference sequence). CDR3 length: 16 amino acids. Deletions cut 4 bases from V and 0 bases from J, with 13 bases between. The CDR3 sequence is CASSGSGTSNTGELFF. The CDR3 DNA is TGTGCCAGCAGCGGATCCGGGACATCGAACACCGGGGAGCTGTTTTTT.

This chain's CDR3 is CAISDQIYEQYF. The CDR3 DNA reads as TGTGCCATCAGTGACCAGATCTACGAGCAGTACTTC. The chain uses TRBV10-3 and TRBJ2-7; no clear D. This CDR3 comprises 12 residues. The germline V gene encodes CDR1 ENHRY and CDR2 SYGVKD. V lost 3 bases to trimming and J lost 3 bases, with 6 bases between them.